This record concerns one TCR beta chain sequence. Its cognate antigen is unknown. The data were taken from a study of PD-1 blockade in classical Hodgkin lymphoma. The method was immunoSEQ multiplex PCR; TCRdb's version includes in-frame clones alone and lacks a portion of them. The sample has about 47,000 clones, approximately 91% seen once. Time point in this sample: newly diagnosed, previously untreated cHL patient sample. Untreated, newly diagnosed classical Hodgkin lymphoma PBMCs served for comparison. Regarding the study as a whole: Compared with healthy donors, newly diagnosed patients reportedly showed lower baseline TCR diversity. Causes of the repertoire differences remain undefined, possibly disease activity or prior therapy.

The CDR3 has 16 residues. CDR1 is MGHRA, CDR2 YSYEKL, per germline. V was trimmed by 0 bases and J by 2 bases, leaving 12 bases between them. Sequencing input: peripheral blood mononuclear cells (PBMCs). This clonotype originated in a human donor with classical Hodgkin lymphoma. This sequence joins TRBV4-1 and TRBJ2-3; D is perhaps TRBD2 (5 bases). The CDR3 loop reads CASSQEGVASTDTQYF. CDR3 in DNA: TGCGCCAGCAGCCAAGAGGGAGTAGCGTCCACAGATACGCAGTATTTT.